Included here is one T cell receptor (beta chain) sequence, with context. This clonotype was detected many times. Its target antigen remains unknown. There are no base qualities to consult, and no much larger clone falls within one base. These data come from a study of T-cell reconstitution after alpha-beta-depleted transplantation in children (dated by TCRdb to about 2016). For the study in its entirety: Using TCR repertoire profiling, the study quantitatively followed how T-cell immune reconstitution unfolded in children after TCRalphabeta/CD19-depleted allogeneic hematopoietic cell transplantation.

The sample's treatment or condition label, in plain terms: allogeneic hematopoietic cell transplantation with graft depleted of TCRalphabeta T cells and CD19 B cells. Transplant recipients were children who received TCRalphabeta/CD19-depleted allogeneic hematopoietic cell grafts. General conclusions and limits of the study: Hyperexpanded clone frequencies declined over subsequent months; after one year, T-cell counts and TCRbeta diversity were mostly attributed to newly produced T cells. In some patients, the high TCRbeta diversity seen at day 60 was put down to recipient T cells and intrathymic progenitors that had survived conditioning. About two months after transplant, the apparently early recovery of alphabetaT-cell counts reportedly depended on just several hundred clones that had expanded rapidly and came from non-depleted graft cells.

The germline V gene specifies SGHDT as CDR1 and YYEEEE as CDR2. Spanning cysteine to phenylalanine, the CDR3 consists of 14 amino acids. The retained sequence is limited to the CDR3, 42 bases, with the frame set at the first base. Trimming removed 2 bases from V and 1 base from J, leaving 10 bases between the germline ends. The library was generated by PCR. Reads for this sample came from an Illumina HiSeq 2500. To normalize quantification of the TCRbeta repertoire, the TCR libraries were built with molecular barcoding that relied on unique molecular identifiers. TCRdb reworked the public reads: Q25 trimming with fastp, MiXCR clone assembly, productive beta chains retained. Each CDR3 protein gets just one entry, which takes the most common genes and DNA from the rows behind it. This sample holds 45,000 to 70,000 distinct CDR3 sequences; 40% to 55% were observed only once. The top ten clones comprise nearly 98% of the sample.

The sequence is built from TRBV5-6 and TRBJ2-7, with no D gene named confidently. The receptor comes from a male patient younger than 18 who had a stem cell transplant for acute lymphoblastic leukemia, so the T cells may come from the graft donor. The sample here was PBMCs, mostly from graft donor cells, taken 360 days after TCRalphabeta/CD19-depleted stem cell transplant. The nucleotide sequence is TGTGCCAGCAGCTTAGGTTACGGTTCCTACGAGCAGTACTTC. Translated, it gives CASSLGYGSYEQYF.